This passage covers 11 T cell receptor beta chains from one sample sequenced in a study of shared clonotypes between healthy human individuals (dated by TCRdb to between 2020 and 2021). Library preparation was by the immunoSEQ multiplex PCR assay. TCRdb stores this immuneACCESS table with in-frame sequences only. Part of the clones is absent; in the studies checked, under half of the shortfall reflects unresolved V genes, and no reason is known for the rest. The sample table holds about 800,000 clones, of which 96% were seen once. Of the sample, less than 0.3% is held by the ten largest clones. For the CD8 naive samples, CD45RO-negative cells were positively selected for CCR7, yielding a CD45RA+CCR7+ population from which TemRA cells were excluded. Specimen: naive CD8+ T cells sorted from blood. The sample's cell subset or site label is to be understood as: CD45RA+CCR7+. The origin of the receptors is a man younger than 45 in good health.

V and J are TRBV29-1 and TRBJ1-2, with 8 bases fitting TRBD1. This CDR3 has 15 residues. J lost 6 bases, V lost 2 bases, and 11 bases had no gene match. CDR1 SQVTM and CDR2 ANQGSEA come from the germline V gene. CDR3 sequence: CSVERLFTGGDGYTF. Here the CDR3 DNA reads TGCAGCGTTGAACGGCTTTTTACAGGGGGAGATGGCTACACCTTC.

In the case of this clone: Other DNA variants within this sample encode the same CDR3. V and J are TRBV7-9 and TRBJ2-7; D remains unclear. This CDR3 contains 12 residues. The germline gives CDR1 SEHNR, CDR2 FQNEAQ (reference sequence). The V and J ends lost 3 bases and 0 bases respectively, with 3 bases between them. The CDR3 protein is CASSLNSYEQYF. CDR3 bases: TGTGCCAGCAGCTTGAACTCCTACGAGCAGTACTTC.

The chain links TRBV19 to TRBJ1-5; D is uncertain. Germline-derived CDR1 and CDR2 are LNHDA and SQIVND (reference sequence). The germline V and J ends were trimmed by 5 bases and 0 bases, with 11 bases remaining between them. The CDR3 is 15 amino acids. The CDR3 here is CASSFASLSNQPQHF. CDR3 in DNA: TGTGCCAGTAGTTTTGCCAGCCTTAGCAATCAGCCCCAGCATTTT.

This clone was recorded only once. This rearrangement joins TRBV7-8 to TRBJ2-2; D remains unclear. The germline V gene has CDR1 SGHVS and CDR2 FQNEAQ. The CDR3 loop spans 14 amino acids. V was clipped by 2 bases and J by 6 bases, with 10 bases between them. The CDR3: CASSLMQSPGELFF. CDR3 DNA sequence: TGTGCCAGCAGCTTAATGCAGTCTCCCGGGGAGCTGTTTTTT.

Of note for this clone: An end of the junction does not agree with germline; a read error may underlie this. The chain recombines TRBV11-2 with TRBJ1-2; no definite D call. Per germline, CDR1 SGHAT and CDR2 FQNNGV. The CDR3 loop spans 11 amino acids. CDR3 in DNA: TGTGCCAGCAGCCTTTGCTCCGAAGGTAATTTC. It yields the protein CASSLCSEGNF.

The CDR3 here is CASSIDTPDTQYF. The CDR3 DNA reads as TGCGCCAGCAGTATAGATACCCCCGATACGCAGTATTTT. The chain employs TRBV10-2 and TRBJ2-3; D gene ambiguous. The V end was cut by 5 bases, the J end by 6 bases, with 12 bases between. Germline CDR1 WSHSY, CDR2 SAAADI. The CDR3 loop spans 13 amino acids.

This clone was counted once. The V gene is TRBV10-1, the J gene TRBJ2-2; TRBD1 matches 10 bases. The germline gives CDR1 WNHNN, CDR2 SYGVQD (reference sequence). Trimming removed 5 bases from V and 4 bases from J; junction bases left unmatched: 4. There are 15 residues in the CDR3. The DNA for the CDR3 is TGCGCCAGCAGTAAGGGACAGGGGACCACCGGGGAGCTGTTTTTT. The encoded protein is CASSKGQGTTGELFF.

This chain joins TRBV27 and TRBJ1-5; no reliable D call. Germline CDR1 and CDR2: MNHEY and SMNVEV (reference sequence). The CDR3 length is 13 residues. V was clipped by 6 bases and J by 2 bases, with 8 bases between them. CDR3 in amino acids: CASSATGNQPQHF. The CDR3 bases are TGTGCCAGCAGCGCGACCGGCAATCAGCCCCAGCATTTT.

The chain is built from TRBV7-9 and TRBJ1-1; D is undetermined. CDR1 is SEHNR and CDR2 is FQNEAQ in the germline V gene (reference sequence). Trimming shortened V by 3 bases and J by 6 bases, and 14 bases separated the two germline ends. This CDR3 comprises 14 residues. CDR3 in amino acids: CASSFQQGVPEAFF. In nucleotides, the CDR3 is TGTGCCAGCAGCTTTCAACAAGGCGTCCCTGAAGCTTTCTTT.

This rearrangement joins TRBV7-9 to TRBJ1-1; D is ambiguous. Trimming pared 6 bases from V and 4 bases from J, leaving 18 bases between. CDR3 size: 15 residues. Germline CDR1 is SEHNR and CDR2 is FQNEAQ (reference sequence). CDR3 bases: TGTGCCAGCAGTCCTGTGGCCGGGCGAGTCACTGAAGCTTTCTTT. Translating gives CASSPVAGRVTEAFF.

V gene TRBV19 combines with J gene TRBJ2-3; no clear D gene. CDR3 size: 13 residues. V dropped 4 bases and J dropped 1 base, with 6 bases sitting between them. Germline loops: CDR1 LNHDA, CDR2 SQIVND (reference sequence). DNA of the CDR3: TGTGCCAGTAGTAATGTGGGCACAGATACGCAGTATTTT. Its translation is CASSNVGTDTQYF.